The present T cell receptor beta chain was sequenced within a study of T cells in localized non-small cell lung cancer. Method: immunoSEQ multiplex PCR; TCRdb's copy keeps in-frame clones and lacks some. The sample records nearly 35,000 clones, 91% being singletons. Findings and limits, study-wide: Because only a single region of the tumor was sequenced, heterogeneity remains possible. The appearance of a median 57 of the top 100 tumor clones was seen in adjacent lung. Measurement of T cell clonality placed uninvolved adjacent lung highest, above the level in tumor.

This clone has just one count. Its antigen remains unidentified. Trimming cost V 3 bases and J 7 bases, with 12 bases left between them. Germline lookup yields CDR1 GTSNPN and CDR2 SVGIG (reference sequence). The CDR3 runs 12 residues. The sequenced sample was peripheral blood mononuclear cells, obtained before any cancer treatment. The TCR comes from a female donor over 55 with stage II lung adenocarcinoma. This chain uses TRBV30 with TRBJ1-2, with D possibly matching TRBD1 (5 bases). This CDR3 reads CAWRARESGYTF. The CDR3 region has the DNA TGTGCCTGGAGAGCCAGGGAAAGTGGCTACACCTTC.